Shown below are 20 T cell receptor beta chains from a single sample sequenced in a study of T cells in Graves' hyperthyroidism and ophthalmopathy. TCR beta CDR3 regions were amplified from RNA. The HTBI set primed first-round TCR CDR3 RT-PCR. TCRdb fed the multiplex PCR reads into MiXCR, producing one record per CDR3 protein. The top ten clones hold roughly 8.3% of a sample with roughly 800,000 distinct CDR3 sequences, over 35% of them seen once. Sequencing was carried out using blood. The receptor set was obtained from a man aged 18-30 years with Graves' hyperthyroidism.

Concerning this clonotype itself: Germline and junction disagree at one end, which may indicate a read error. The rearrangement uses TRBV7-8 and TRBJ1-5, with D maybe TRBD1 (5 bases). The germline CDR1 and CDR2 sequences are SGHVS and FQNEAQ. The CDR3 totals 13 residues. CDR3 coding DNA: TGTGCCAGCACCTTATCCCGGGGGACGTCCCAGCATTTT. Encoded protein: CASTLSRGTSQHF.

This clonotype was seen ten or more times. The chain recombines TRBV20-1 with TRBJ1-5; maybe TRBD1 (5 bases). This CDR3 has 14 residues. Deletions cut 3 bases from V and 3 bases from J, with 12 bases between. Germline V gives CDR1 DFQATT, CDR2 SNEGSKA (reference sequence). CDR3 sequence reads: CSASSGRDNQPQHF. CDR3 DNA sequence: TGCAGTGCTAGTTCTGGCAGGGACAATCAGCCCCAGCATTTT.

CDR3 sequence (DNA): TGTGCCAGCAGTTACGAACAGGGGGCAGGTGGCTACACCTTC. It encodes CASSYEQGAGGYTF. The gene calls are TRBV7-2 and TRBJ1-2; the match to TRBD1 covers 9 bases. Germline CDR1 SGHTA, CDR2 FQGNSA. With V trimmed by 6 bases and J by 7 bases, 9 bases remained unmatched. This CDR3 contains 14 residues.

This clonotype was counted a few times. The rearrangement uses TRBV4-1 and TRBJ2-7; D unresolved. The CDR3 is 13 residues long. V dropped 0 bases and J dropped 4 bases, with 7 bases sitting between them. The germline CDR1 and CDR2 sequences are MGHRA and YSYEKL. The CDR3 spells CASSQDREYEQYF. The DNA for the CDR3 is TGCGCCAGCAGCCAAGATCGAGAATACGAGCAGTACTTC.

In this sample, this clonotype turned up a few times. This sequence joins TRBV4-1 and TRBJ1-1; a possible D gene is TRBD1 (5 bases). V was clipped by 4 bases and J by 7 bases, with 16 bases between them. CDR1 and CDR2 from the germline V gene are MGHRA and YSYEKL. The CDR3 is 14 amino acids. DNA for the CDR3: TGCGCCAGCAGCCGGAGATTACAGGCGTTTGAAGCTTTCTTT. It codes for CASSRRLQAFEAFF.

This CDR3 is CAVSGDSPYEQYF. DNA for the CDR3: TGTGCCGTCAGTGGGGACAGCCCTTACGAGCAGTACTTC. The rearrangement links TRBV6-6 to TRBJ2-7; 7 nucleotides match TRBD1. The CDR3 sequence is 13 residues long. V was pared by 11 bases and J by 4 bases, with 11 bases of the junction left unmatched. Germline V gene data show CDR1 as MNHNY and CDR2 as SVGAGI (reference sequence).

This clonotype occurred a few times. This chain joins TRBV9 and TRBJ1-1, with D possibly TRBD1 on 6 matching bases. There are 14 residues in the CDR3. Germline assignment: CDR1 SGDLS and CDR2 YYNGEE. With 4 bases removed from V and 4 bases from J, the gap between germline ends came to 14 bases. The CDR3 DNA sequence: TGTGCCAGCAGCCGGAGGGGGGTGAGCACTGAAGCTTTCTTT. Encoded protein: CASSRRGVSTEAFF.

The chain uses TRBV25-1 and TRBJ1-6, with 11 bases fitting TRBD1. In germline, CDR1 is MGHDK, CDR2 SYGVNS. V gave up 4 bases and J gave up 9 bases; unmatched junction bases: 5. The CDR3 has 15 amino acids. In nucleotides, the CDR3 is TGTGCCAGCAGTGGATCCGGGACAGGGGGTTCACCCCTCCACTTT. Its translation is CASSGSGTGGSPLHF.

This sequence joins TRBV4-1 and TRBJ1-1; a possible D gene is TRBD1 (5 bases). The CDR3 runs 15 residues. Trimming left V 3 bases short and J 4 bases short, with 15 bases between. CDR1 is MGHRA, CDR2 YSYEKL, per germline. The CDR3 region has the DNA TGCGCCAGCAGCCACTCGGCTCCGGGGGTCACTGAAGCTTTCTTT. Amino acids: CASSHSAPGVTEAFF.

The V call is TRBV29-1, the J call TRBJ2-1; no clear D. The CDR3 length is 11 residues. V lost 6 bases and J 6 bases, leaving 9 bases between the germline ends. Looked up from germline, CDR1 is SQVTM and CDR2 is ANQGSEA. The CDR3 DNA is TGCAGCGTAGGGCAGCGCAATGAGCAGTTCTTC. Translated, it gives CSVGQRNEQFF.

The CDR3 nucleotides are TGTGCCAGCAGCGCCCAAGAGCGGGCTTTTGGAAACACCATATATTTT. Protein sequence: CASSAQERAFGNTIYF. The chain combines TRBV9 with TRBJ1-3; D gene unclear. Trimming left V 3 bases short and J 3 bases short, with 16 bases between. The CDR3 has 16 residues. Germline V gene sequence: CDR1 SGDLS, CDR2 YYNGEE.

This clonotype was seen repeatedly, ten times or more. This chain uses TRBV7-9 with TRBJ1-1; D is unresolved. CDR3 length: 13 amino acids. Trimming removed 5 bases from V and 7 bases from J, with 14 bases in between. The germline gives CDR1 SEHNR, CDR2 FQNEAQ (reference sequence). In DNA form, the CDR3 reads TGTGCCAGCAGCGTTGGTGCCGGCGATGAAGCTTTCTTT. It specifies CASSVGAGDEAFF. Looking up the rest from reference TRBV7-9 and TRBJ1-1 gives the full variable domain: DTGVSQNPRHKITKRGQNVTFRCDPISEHNRLYWYRQTLGQGPEFLTYFQNEAQLEKSRLLSDRFSAERPKGSFSTLEIQRTEQGDSAMYLCASSVGAGDEAFFGQGTRLTVV.

V is TRBV24-1 and J is TRBJ1-5; D remains unclear. CDR3 length equals 13 residues. Germline CDR1 is KGHDR and CDR2 is SFDVKD. V shed 4 bases and J shed 7 bases, with 10 bases lying between them. The CDR3 DNA reads as TGTGCCACCAGTGACCTACCTGGACAGCCCCAGCATTTT. Translation: CATSDLPGQPQHF.

The chain employs TRBV7-8 and TRBJ2-2; 8 positions agree with TRBD1. The CDR3 extends over 16 amino acids. In germline, CDR1 is SGHVS, CDR2 FQNEAQ. With 0 bases clipped from V and 5 bases from J, the junction kept 5 bases outside the gene matches. The chain's CDR3 is CASSLAATGVTGELFF. CDR3 in DNA: TGTGCCAGCAGCTTAGCTGCGACAGGGGTGACCGGGGAGCTGTTTTTT.

This clonotype appeared a few times. This chain uses TRBV6-6 with TRBJ2-7; 8 nucleotides line up with TRBD1. V dropped 5 bases and J dropped 6; count of bases not matched to a gene: 6. The CDR3 length is 13 residues. Germline V gene lookup returns CDR1 MNHNY and CDR2 SVGAGI (reference sequence). The CDR3 sequence is CASSHPGTGEQYF. CDR3 sequence (DNA): TGTGCCAGCAGTCACCCCGGGACAGGCGAGCAGTACTTC.

The chain recombines TRBV4-1 with TRBJ2-7; 8 nucleotides align to TRBD2. CDR1 and CDR2 from the germline V gene are MGHRA and YSYEKL. The CDR3 loop spans 15 amino acids. Trimming took 0 bases from V and 3 from J; bases not matched to a gene: 4. DNA of the CDR3: TGCGCCAGCAGCCAAGAGGGTAGCGGGAACTACGAGCAGTACTTC. Translating it yields CASSQEGSGNYEQYF.

The chain couples TRBV25-1 to TRBJ2-7; 8 nucleotides line up with TRBD2. After removal of 4 bases from V and 3 bases from J, the junction contained 14 bases not matched to a gene. CDR1 MGHDK and CDR2 SYGVNS come from the germline V gene. The CDR3 is 17 amino acids. Written as DNA, the CDR3 is TGTGCCAGCAGTGGATCCAGCGGGAGAGGAATGGTCTACGAGCAGTACTTC. It codes for CASSGSSGRGMVYEQYF.

The chain has TRBV19 and TRBJ1-1; weak D call: TRBD1 (5 bases). This CDR3 comprises 15 residues. V lost 1 base and J lost 1, with 10 bases in between. The germline CDR1 and CDR2 sequences are LNHDA and SQIVND (reference sequence). Written as DNA, the CDR3 is TGTGCCAGTAGTATAGCATCCCAGGGGAACACTGAAGCTTTCTTT. Translated, it gives CASSIASQGNTEAFF.

There are a few counts of this clonotype. The rearrangement links TRBV20-1 to TRBJ1-5; D uncertain. V was pared by 0 bases and J by 11 bases, with 8 bases between. The CDR3 runs 11 residues. From germline, CDR1 is DFQATT and CDR2 SNEGSKA (reference sequence). The CDR3 sequence: CSARDGRTQHF. The CDR3 DNA sequence: TGCAGTGCTAGAGATGGGAGGACCCAGCATTTT.

This clonotype has a count of ten or more. The chain recombines TRBV29-1 with TRBJ1-1; D possibly corresponds to TRBD1 (6 bases). The V gene's germline CDR1 is SQVTM and CDR2 ANQGSEA. The CDR3 loop spans 13 amino acids. The V end lost 3 bases, the J end lost 2 bases, and 10 bases lay between the germline ends. This CDR3 is CSVDRGGNTEAFF. The DNA for the CDR3 is TGCAGCGTTGATAGGGGGGGCAACACTGAAGCTTTCTTT. Full variable domain (outside the CDR3, taken from reference TRBV29-1 and TRBJ1-1): SAVISQKPSRDICQRGTSLTIQCQVDSQVTMMFWYRQQPGQSLTLIATANQGSEATYESGFVIDKFPISRPNLTFSTLTVSNMSPEDSSIYLCSVDRGGNTEAFFGQGTRLTVV.